Below are 26 T cell receptor beta chains sequenced from a single sample in a study of OX40 agonist ivuxolimab in advanced cancers. The protocol was immunoSEQ multiplex PCR, while the TCRdb copy is restricted to in-frame clones and leaves out a portion. The sample shows roughly 48,000 clones, about 85% of them seen only once. Sample: CD4+ or CD8+ T cells sorted from blood, taken in a trial of the OX40 agonist ivuxolimab. These receptors came from an adult with an advanced solid tumor such as melanoma, head and neck, liver or kidney cancer.

A single count supports this clone. The chain carries TRBV19 and TRBJ2-1, with a weak D call TRBD2 (5 bases). The germline gives CDR1 LNHDA, CDR2 SQIVND (reference sequence). V lost 0 bases and J 7 bases, leaving 16 bases between the germline ends. The CDR3 runs 16 residues. The CDR3 reads CASSIEVRGMGNEQFF. The CDR3 DNA follows: TGTGCCAGTAGTATAGAAGTCAGAGGGATGGGGAATGAGCAGTTCTTC.

The chain has TRBV2 and TRBJ2-7; D is unresolved. Trimming removed 7 bases from V and 6 bases from J, with 22 bases in between. The CDR3 runs to 15 residues. Germline CDR1 SNHLY, CDR2 FYNNEI. The CDR3 nucleotides are TGTGCCAGCACCCCCGAATCGATGGCCCCTTCCGAGCAGTACTTC. Its protein is CASTPESMAPSEQYF.

The V and J genes are TRBV5-1 and TRBJ1-1, with 7 bases identical to TRBD1. V was pared by 2 bases and J by 4 bases, with 8 bases of the junction left unmatched. CDR3 length equals 15 residues. Looked up from germline, CDR1 is SGHRS and CDR2 is YFSETQ. CDR3 DNA sequence: TGCGCCAGCAGCTTTAATCCCGACAGGGCCACTGAAGCTTTCTTT. This encodes CASSFNPDRATEAFF. Using reference TRBV5-1 and TRBJ1-1 for the parts outside the CDR3, the full variable domain is KAGVTQTPRYLIKTRGQQVTLSCSPISGHRSVSWYQQTPGQGLQFLFEYFSETQRNKGNFPGRFSGRQFSNSRSEMNVSTLELGDSALYLCASSFNPDRATEAFFGQGTRLTVV.

The chain is built from TRBV2 and TRBJ1-2, with D perhaps matching TRBD1 (5 bases). The CDR3 runs 13 residues. The V gene's germline CDR1 is SNHLY and CDR2 FYNNEI. The V end lost 7 bases, the J end lost 8 bases, and 17 bases lay between the germline ends. The CDR3: CASTLGGARGYTF. Written as DNA, the CDR3 is TGTGCCAGCACGCTCGGTGGGGCCCGCGGCTACACCTTC.

The rearrangement links TRBV28 to TRBJ2-3; no definite D call. Germline CDR1 and CDR2: MDHEN and SYDVKM. V shed 2 bases and J shed 6 bases, with 12 bases lying between them. This CDR3 spans 14 amino acids. The CDR3 DNA reads TGTGCCAGCAGTTTAGCAGCCTCTGTGGATACGCAGTATTTT. It codes for CASSLAASVDTQYF.

About this clone itself: The junction departs from the called germline gene at one end, perhaps through a read error. The same CDR3 can be traced to other DNA sequences in this sample. The chain recombines TRBV28 with TRBJ1-1; perhaps TRBD1 as D (5 bases). This CDR3 is 13 amino acids long. Germline CDR1 reads MDHEN; CDR2 reads SYDVKM. This CDR3 reads CASSFPGETEAFF. CDR3 coding DNA: TGTGCCAGCAGTTTCCCGGGGGAAACTGAGGCTTTCTTT.

The chain joins TRBV2 to TRBJ1-5; D is possibly TRBD1 (6 bases). The CDR3 consists of 13 residues. Germline loops: CDR1 SNHLY, CDR2 FYNNEI. V was shortened by 9 bases and J by 4 bases, with 13 bases between the two germline ends. The CDR3 loop reads CASIRDNNQPQHF. The CDR3 region has the DNA TGTGCCAGTATCCGGGACAATAATCAGCCCCAGCATTTT.

This clone has only a few counts. The CDR3 reads CASSSYDQNEKLFF. The CDR3 coding sequence is TGTGCCAGCAGTTCCTACGACCAAAATGAAAAACTGTTTTTT. The chain links TRBV28 to TRBJ1-4; D is ambiguous. Per germline, CDR1 MDHEN and CDR2 SYDVKM. Trimming removed 4 bases from V and 5 bases from J, with 11 bases in between. CDR3 length equals 14 residues.

This clone was seen more than once but under ten times. The V gene is TRBV28, the J gene TRBJ2-1, with 16 bases matching TRBD2. This CDR3 has 23 amino acids. V dropped 3 bases and J dropped 6; count of bases not matched to a gene: 23. Per germline, CDR1 MDHEN and CDR2 SYDVKM. CDR3: CASSFEGSPGGLAGGLKVNEQFF. As DNA, the CDR3 is TGTGCCAGCAGTTTTGAAGGGTCCCCCGGGGGACTAGCGGGAGGGCTTAAGGTCAATGAGCAGTTCTTC.

J is TRBJ1-4 and V is TRBV28; D is uncertain. V gave up 1 base and J gave up 4 bases, with 22 bases separating them. Germline CDR1 is MDHEN and CDR2 is SYDVKM. The CDR3 runs to 19 residues. DNA for the CDR3: TGTGCCAGCAGTTTATTTTTAGGGATAATCCGGGCCCGTAATGAAAAACTGTTTTTT. This gives the protein CASSLFLGIIRARNEKLFF.

DNA for the CDR3: TGTGCCAGCAGTTCTCACACAGGGGTTGATTCACCCCTCCACTTT. Translation: CASSSHTGVDSPLHF. The V gene is TRBV27, the J gene TRBJ1-6, with 7 bases fitting TRBD1. From germline, CDR1 is MNHEY and CDR2 SMNVEV (reference sequence). Trimming removed 4 bases from V and 8 bases from J; junction bases left unmatched: 8. The CDR3 spans 15 residues.

This rearrangement joins TRBV27 to TRBJ1-3, with 9 bases matching TRBD1. CDR3 length equals 13 residues. V shed 8 bases, J shed 4 bases, and the junction held 3 bases outside the gene matches. Germline V gene data show CDR1 as MNHEY and CDR2 as SMNVEV (reference sequence). CDR3 protein: CASGQGTGNTIYF. CDR3 DNA: TGTGCCAGCGGACAGGGGACGGGAAACACCATATATTTT.

The genes are TRBV28 and TRBJ2-1; D unclear. Trimming took off 7 bases at V and 0 bases at J, with 7 bases between the two ends. The CDR3 has 13 amino acids. The germline CDR1 and CDR2 sequences are MDHEN and SYDVKM. The CDR3 coding sequence is TGTGCCAGCACCACTTACTCCTACAATGAGCAGTTCTTC. This encodes CASTTYSYNEQFF.

The chain uses TRBV5-1 and TRBJ1-6; D gene unclear. The V end lost 0 bases, the J end lost 7 bases, and 8 bases lay between the germline ends. Per the germline V gene, CDR1 is SGHRS and CDR2 is YFSETQ. The CDR3 is 14 residues long. The CDR3 DNA follows: TGCGCCAGCAGCTTGGCAGGCTTCAATTCACCCCTCCACTTT. Protein product: CASSLAGFNSPLHF. Filled out from reference TRBV5-1 and TRBJ1-6, the complete variable domain reads KAGVTQTPRYLIKTRGQQVTLSCSPISGHRSVSWYQQTPGQGLQFLFEYFSETQRNKGNFPGRFSGRQFSNSRSEMNVSTLELGDSALYLCASSLAGFNSPLHFGNGTRLTVT.

The chain carries TRBV5-4 and TRBJ2-3, with 11 bases aligning to TRBD2. The CDR3 extends over 18 amino acids. The germline CDR1 and CDR2 sequences are SGHNT and YYREEE (reference sequence). Germline trimming cut 0 bases from V and 3 bases from J; bases unmatched to any gene: 9. CDR3 in amino acids: CASSLGLAGGRRTDTQYF. The CDR3 DNA reads as TGTGCCAGCAGCTTGGGGCTAGCGGGAGGAAGAAGGACAGATACGCAGTATTTT.

The chain couples TRBV10-3 to TRBJ2-2; 10 nucleotides match TRBD1. V was clipped by 5 bases and J by 5 bases; unmatched bases: 2. CDR1 is ENHRY, CDR2 SYGVKD, per germline. The CDR3 runs to 14 residues. The CDR3 nucleotides read TGTGCCATCAGTAGGGACAGGGGAACCGGGGAGCTGTTTTTT. Its translation: CAISRDRGTGELFF.

The V gene is TRBV20-1, the J gene TRBJ2-7; D gene ambiguous. The CDR3 contains 11 residues. The ends were cut back, 0 bases at V and 7 bases at J, with 7 bases in the middle. CDR1 is DFQATT, CDR2 SNEGSKA, per germline (reference sequence). This chain's CDR3 is CSARDWPEQYF. The CDR3 nucleotides read TGCAGTGCTAGAGATTGGCCTGAGCAGTACTTC.

This chain connects TRBV7-9 to TRBJ2-5, with D maybe TRBD2 (5 bases). Germline CDR1 is SEHNR and CDR2 is FQNEAQ (reference sequence). V lost 4 bases and J lost 5, with 14 bases in between. The CDR3 extends over 14 amino acids. CDR3 sequence: CASSSTEEGETQYF. The CDR3 DNA sequence: TGTGCCAGCAGCTCTACTGAAGAGGGCGAGACCCAGTACTTC.

This chain links TRBV21-1 with TRBJ1-5. TRBV21-1 is annotated as a pseudogene. There are 20 residues in the CDR3. The CDR3 DNA reads as TGTGCCAGCAGCCTCAGGATAGGACCCCGGGACCGGGAAGGATATCAGCCCCAGCATTTT. Translating it yields CASSLRIGPRDREGYQPQHF.

The chain couples TRBV28 to TRBJ2-5; unclear D gene. The CDR3 covers 11 residues. The V gene's germline CDR1 is MDHEN and CDR2 SYDVKM. Trimming cost V 4 bases and J 1 base, with 1 base left between them. The CDR3 region is CASSSQETQYF. The CDR3, as DNA: TGTGCCAGCAGTTCCCAAGAGACCCAGTACTTC.

The chain couples TRBV18 to TRBJ1-4; D remains ambiguous. The V gene's germline CDR1 is KGHSH and CDR2 LQKENI. The V end was cut by 4 bases, the J end by 8 bases, with 8 bases between. The CDR3 spans 12 residues. In nucleotides, the CDR3 is TGTGCCAGCTCACAGGGATCGGAAAAACTGTTTTTT. It is translated as CASSQGSEKLFF.

This chain joins TRBV7-8 and TRBJ2-1; the match to TRBD2 covers 12 bases. The CDR3 loop spans 18 amino acids. Germline assignment: CDR1 SGHVS and CDR2 FQNEAQ. The V segment lost 2 bases and the J segment 9 bases; nucleotides outside the gene matches: 14. CDR3 in amino acids: CASSLTGLAGSRVGEQFF. The DNA of the CDR3 is TGTGCCAGCAGCTTAACGGGACTAGCGGGCTCGAGGGTGGGTGAGCAGTTCTTC.

The chain carries TRBV7-6 and TRBJ2-3, with D unclear. The CDR3 totals 13 residues. V lost 2 bases and J 5 bases, leaving 8 bases between the germline ends. CDR1 is SGHVS, CDR2 FNYEAQ, per germline. The CDR3 spells CASSLKLGDTQYF. In nucleotides, the CDR3 is TGTGCCAGCAGCTTAAAGCTGGGAGATACGCAGTATTTT.

This clone was found once. This sequence joins TRBV4-2 and TRBJ2-7; D uncertain. CDR1 LGHNA and CDR2 YNFKEQ come from the germline V gene. This CDR3 has 13 residues. Trimming left V 1 base short and J 13 bases short, with 17 bases between. The CDR3 is CASSQAQNNLLYF. Here the CDR3 DNA reads TGTGCCAGCAGCCAAGCCCAAAACAACCTATTATACTTC.

This clone has more than one count but fewer than ten. The genes are TRBV11-2 and TRBJ1-1; D not resolved. With 6 bases removed from V and 11 bases from J, the gap between germline ends came to 19 bases. The CDR3 spans 13 residues. Germline values: CDR1 SGHAT, CDR2 FQNNGV. Here the CDR3 DNA reads TGTGCCAGCAGTTTGGAGAGACTTTTCCTGGCTTTCTTT. Protein sequence: CASSLERLFLAFF.

J is TRBJ2-3 and V is TRBV7-3; D is possibly TRBD1 (5 bases). V was cut by 2 bases and J by 5 bases, with 5 bases left in between. This CDR3 comprises 12 residues. The V gene's germline CDR1 is SGHTA and CDR2 FQGTGA. The CDR3 sequence is CASSLQGDTQYF. DNA of the CDR3: TGTGCCAGCAGCTTACAGGGAGATACGCAGTATTTT. The full variable domain, rest sourced from reference TRBV7-3 and TRBJ2-3, is GAGVSQTPSNKVTEKGKYVELRCDPISGHTALYWYRQSLGQGPEFLIYFQGTGAADDSGLPNDRFFAVRPEGSVSTLKIQRTERGDSAVYLCASSLQGDTQYFGPGTRLTVL.